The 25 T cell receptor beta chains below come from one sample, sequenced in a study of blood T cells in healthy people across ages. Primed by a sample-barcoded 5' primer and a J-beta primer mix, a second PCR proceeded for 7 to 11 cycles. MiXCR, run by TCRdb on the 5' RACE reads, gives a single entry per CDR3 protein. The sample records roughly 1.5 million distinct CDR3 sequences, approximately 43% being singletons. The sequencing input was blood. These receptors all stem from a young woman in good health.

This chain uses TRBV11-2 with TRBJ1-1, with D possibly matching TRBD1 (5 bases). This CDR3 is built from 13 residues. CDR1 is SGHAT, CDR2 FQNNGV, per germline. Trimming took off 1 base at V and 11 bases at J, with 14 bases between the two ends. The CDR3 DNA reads TGTGCCAGCAGCTTAGGGCAGGGTAGAGGCGCTTTCTTT. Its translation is CASSLGQGRGAFF. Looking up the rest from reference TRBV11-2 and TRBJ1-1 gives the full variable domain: EAGVAQSPRYKIIEKRQSVAFWCNPISGHATLYWYQQILGQGPKLLIQFQNNGVVDDSQLPKDRFSAERLKGVDSTLKIQPAKLEDSAVYLCASSLGQGRGAFFGQGTRLTVV.

For the CDR3, the DNA is TGTGCCAGTAGTATTCTGGGTGCGCCGGGTGAAGCTTTCTTT. Protein: CASSILGAPGEAFF. The rearrangement links TRBV19 to TRBJ1-1; D not certain. V was shortened by 3 bases and J by 7 bases, with 15 bases between the two germline ends. The CDR3 totals 14 residues. Germline CDR1 and CDR2: LNHDA and SQIVND (reference sequence). Supplemented by reference TRBV19 and TRBJ1-1, the full variable domain reads DGGITQSPKYLFRKEGQNVTLSCEQNLNHDAMYWYRQDPGQGLRLIYYSQIVNDFQKGDIAEGYSVSREKKESFPLTVTSAQKNPTAFYLCASSILGAPGEAFFGQGTRLTVV.

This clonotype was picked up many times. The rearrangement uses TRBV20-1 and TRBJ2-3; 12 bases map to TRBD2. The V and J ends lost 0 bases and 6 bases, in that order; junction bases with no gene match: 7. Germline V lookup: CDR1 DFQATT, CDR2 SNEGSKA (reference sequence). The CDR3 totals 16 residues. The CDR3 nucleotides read TGCAGTGCTAGAGATGGACTAGCGGGGTTCTGGGATACGCAGTATTTT. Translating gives CSARDGLAGFWDTQYF.

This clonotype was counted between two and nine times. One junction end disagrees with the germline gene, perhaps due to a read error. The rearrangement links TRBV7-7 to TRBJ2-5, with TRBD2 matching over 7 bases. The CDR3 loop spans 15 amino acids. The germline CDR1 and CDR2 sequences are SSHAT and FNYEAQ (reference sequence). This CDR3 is CASSASLLATETQYF. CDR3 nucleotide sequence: TGTGCTAGCAGCGCCTCCTTACTAGCGACGGAGACCCAGTACTTC.

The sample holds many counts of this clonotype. In DNA, the CDR3 is TGCGCCAGCAGCCAAGATCTAGGGACTGGGGCCAACGTCCTGACTTTC. Translated, it gives CASSQDLGTGANVLTF. The chain links TRBV4-3 to TRBJ2-6; D unclear. The CDR3 is 16 residues long. V was shortened by 0 bases and J by 2 bases, with 8 bases between the two germline ends. The germline gives CDR1 LGHNA, CDR2 YSLEER.

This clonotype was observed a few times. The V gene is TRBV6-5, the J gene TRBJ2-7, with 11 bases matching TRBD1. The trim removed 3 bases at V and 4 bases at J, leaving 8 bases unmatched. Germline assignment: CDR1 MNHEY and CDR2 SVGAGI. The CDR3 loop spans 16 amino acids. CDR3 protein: CASSYSTDRGLYEQYF. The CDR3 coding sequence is TGTGCCAGCAGTTATTCCACGGACAGGGGGCTATACGAGCAGTACTTC.

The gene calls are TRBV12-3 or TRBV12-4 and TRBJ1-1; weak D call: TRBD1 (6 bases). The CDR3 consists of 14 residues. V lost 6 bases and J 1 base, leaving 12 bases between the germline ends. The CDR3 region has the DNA TGTGCCAGCAGCCGAGGGGGGTGGAACACTGAAGCTTTCTTT. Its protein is CASSRGGWNTEAFF.

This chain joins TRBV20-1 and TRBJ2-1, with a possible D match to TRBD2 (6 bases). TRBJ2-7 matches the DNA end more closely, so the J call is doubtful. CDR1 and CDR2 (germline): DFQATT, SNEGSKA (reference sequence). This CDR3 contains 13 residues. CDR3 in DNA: TGCAGTGCAAAACGGGACTCCTACAATGAGCAGTACTTC. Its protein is CSAKRDSYNEQYF.

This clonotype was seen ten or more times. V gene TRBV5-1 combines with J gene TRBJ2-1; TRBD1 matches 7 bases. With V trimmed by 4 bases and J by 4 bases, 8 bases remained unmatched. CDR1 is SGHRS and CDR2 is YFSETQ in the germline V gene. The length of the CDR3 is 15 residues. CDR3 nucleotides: TGCGCCAGCAGCATTCGGACAGGAAAATACAATGAGCAGTTCTTC. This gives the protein CASSIRTGKYNEQFF.

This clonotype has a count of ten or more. DNA for the CDR3: TGTGCCAGCAGTTTCTTTCTGGGGACTGATCCCTACGAGCAGTACTTC. This sequence encodes CASSFFLGTDPYEQYF. The rearrangement links TRBV12-3 or TRBV12-4 to TRBJ2-7; D is possibly TRBD2 (6 bases). The CDR3 spans 16 residues. The V and J ends lost 3 bases and 2 bases respectively, with 17 bases between them.

CDR3 amino acids: CASSGSRAGGPNEQFF. CDR3 bases: TGTGCCAGCAGCGGGTCACGGGCGGGAGGGCCAAATGAGCAGTTCTTC. V and J are TRBV3-1 and TRBJ2-1; 9 bases line up with TRBD2. Germline trimming cut 5 bases from V and 7 bases from J; bases unmatched to any gene: 12. Germline V gives CDR1 LGHDT, CDR2 YNNKEL (reference sequence). The length of the CDR3 is 16 residues.

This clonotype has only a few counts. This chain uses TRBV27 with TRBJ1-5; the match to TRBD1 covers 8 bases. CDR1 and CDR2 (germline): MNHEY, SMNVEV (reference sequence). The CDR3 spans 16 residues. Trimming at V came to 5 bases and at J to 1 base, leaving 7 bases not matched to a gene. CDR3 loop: CASSADTGGSNQPQHF. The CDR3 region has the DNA TGTGCCAGCAGTGCCGATACAGGGGGAAGCAATCAGCCCCAGCATTTT.

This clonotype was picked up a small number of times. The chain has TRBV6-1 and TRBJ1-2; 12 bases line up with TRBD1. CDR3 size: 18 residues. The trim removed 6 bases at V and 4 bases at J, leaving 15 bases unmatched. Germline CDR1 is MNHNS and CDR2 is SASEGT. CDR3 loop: CASSAFHRDRGRGYGYTF. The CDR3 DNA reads TGTGCCAGCAGCGCCTTTCACCGGGACAGGGGGCGAGGCTATGGCTACACCTTC.

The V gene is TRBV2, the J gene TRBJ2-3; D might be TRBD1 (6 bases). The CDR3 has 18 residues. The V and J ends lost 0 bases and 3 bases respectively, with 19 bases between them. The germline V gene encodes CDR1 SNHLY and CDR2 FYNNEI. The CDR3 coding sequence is TGTGCCAGCAGTGAAGCGCTAAGCGTGGACAGCGGTACAGATACGCAGTATTTT. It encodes CASSEALSVDSGTDTQYF.

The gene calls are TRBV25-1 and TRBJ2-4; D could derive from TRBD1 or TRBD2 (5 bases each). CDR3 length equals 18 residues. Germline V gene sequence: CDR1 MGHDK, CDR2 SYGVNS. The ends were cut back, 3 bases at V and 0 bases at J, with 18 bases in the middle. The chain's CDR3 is CASSDYQAPGRAKNIQYF. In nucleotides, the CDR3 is TGTGCCAGCAGTGATTACCAGGCCCCAGGGAGAGCCAAAAACATTCAGTACTTC.

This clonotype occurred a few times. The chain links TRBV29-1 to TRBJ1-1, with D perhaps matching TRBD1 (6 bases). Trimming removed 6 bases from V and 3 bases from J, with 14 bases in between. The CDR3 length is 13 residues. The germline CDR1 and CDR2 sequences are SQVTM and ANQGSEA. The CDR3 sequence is CSVHRVAHTEAFF. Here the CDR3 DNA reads TGCAGCGTCCACAGGGTTGCTCACACTGAAGCTTTCTTT. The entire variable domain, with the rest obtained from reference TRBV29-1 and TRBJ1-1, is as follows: SAVISQKPSRDICQRGTSLTIQCQVDSQVTMMFWYRQQPGQSLTLIATANQGSEATYESGFVIDKFPISRPNLTFSTLTVSNMSPEDSSIYLCSVHRVAHTEAFFGQGTRLTVV.

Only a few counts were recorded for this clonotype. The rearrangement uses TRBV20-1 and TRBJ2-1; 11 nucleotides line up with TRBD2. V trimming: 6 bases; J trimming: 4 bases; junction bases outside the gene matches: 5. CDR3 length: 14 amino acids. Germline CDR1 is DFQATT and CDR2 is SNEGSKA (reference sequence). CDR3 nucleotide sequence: TGCAGTGCGCAAGGGACTAGCGGATACAATGAGCAGTTCTTC. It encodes CSAQGTSGYNEQFF.

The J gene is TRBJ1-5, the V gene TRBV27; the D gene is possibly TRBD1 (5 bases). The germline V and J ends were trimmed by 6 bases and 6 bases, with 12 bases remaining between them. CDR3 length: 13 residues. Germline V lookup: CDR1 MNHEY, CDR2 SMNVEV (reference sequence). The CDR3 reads CASSWGSGQPQHF. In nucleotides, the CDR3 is TGTGCCAGCAGCTGGGGGAGTGGTCAGCCCCAGCATTTT.

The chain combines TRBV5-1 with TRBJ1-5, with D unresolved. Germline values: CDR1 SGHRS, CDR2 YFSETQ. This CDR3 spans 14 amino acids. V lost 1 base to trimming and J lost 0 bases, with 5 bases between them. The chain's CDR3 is CASSLFASNQPQHF. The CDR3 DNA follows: TGCGCCAGCAGCTTGTTCGCTAGCAATCAGCCCCAGCATTTT.

The CDR3 nucleotides are TGTGCCAGCAGCTCTCAACAGGGGGGATCCTACGAGCAGTACTTC. Protein: CASSSQQGGSYEQYF. This chain joins TRBV11-2 and TRBJ2-7; 8 positions agree with TRBD1. Per the germline V gene, CDR1 is SGHAT and CDR2 is FQNNGV. V was clipped by 4 bases and J by 1 base; unmatched bases: 6. The CDR3 is made up of 15 amino acids.

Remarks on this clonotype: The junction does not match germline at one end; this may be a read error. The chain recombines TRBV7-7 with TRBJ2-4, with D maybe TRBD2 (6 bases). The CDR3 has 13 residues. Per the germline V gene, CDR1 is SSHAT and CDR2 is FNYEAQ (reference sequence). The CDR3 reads CASSKGRGNIQYF. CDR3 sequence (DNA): TGTGCTAGCAGCAAGGGACGGGGGAACATTCAGTACTTC. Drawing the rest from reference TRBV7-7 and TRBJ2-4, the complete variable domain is GAGVSQSPRYKVTKRGQDVTLRCDPISSHATLYWYQQALGQGPEFLTYFNYEAQPDKSGLPSDRFSAERPEGSISTLTIQRTEQRDSAMYRCASSKGRGNIQYFGAGTRLSVL.

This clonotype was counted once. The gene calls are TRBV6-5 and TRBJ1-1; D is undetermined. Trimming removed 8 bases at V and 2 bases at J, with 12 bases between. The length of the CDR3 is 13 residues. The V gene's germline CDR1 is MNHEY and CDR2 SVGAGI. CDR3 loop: CASGEMINTEAFF. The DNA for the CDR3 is TGTGCCAGCGGAGAGATGATAAACACTGAAGCTTTCTTT.

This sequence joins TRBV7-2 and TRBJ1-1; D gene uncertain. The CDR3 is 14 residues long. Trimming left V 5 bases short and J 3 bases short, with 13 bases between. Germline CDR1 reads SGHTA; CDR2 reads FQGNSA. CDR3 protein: CASSTPRAYTEAFF. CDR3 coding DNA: TGTGCCAGCAGCACTCCCCGAGCTTACACTGAAGCTTTCTTT.

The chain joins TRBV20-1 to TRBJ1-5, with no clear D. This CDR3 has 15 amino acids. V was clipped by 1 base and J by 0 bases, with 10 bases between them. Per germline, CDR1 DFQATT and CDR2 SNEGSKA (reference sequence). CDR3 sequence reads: CSARGPDYSNQPQHF. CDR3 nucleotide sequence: TGCAGTGCTAGAGGCCCAGATTATAGCAATCAGCCCCAGCATTTT.

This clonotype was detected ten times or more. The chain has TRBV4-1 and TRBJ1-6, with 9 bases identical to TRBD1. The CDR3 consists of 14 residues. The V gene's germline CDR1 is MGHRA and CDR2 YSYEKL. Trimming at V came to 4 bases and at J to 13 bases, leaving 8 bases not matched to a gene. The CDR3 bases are TGCGCCAGCAGCCTCGGACAGGGGACTTCGCCCCTCCACTTT. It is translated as CASSLGQGTSPLHF.